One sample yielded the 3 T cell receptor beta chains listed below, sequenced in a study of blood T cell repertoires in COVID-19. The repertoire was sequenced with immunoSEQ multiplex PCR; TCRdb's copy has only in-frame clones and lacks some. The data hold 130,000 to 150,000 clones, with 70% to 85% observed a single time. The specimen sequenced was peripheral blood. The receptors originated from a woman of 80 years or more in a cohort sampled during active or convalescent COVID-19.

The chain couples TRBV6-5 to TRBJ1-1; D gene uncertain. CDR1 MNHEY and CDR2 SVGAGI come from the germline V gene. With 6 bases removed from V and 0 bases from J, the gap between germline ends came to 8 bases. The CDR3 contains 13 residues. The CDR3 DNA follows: TGTGCCAGCAGGGGAGGGTTGAACACTGAAGCTTTCTTT. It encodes CASRGGLNTEAFF.

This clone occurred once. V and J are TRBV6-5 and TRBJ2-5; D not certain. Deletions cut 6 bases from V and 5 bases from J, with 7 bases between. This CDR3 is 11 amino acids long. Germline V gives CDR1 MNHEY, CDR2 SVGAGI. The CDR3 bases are TGTGCCAGCAGGAGAACGGAGACCCAGTACTTC. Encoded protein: CASRRTETQYF.

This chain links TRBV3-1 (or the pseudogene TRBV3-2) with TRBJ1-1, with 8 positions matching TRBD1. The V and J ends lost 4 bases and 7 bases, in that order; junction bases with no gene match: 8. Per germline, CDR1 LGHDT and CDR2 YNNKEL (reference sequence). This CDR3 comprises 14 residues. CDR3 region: CASSPWTGSGEAFF. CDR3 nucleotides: TGTGCCAGCAGCCCCTGGACAGGGTCAGGTGAAGCTTTCTTT.